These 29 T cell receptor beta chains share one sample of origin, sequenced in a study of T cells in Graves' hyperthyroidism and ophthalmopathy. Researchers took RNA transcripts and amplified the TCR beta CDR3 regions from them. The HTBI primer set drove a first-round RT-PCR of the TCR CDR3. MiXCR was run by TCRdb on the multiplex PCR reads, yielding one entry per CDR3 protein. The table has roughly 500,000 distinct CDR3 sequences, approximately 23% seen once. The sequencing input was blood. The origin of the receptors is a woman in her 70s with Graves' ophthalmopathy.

Written as DNA, the CDR3 is TGTGCCAGTACCGGGACTGCCATCACAGATACGCAGTATTTT. Its protein product is CASTGTAITDTQYF. The chain is built from TRBV19 and TRBJ2-3, with D possibly TRBD2 on 6 matching bases. The CDR3 sequence is 14 residues long. The V gene lost 7 bases and the J gene lost 2 bases, with 13 bases spanning the gap. CDR1 is LNHDA and CDR2 is SQIVND in the germline V gene (reference sequence).

CDR3 in DNA: TGTGCCAGCAGCCTTACCTTCCGGGAGACCCAGTACTTC. Translating it yields CASSLTFRETQYF. The chain has TRBV6-1 and TRBJ2-5; no clear D gene. The CDR3 sequence is 13 residues long. Germline V gene sequence: CDR1 MNHNS, CDR2 SASEGT. V lost 6 bases, J lost 5 bases, and 13 bases lay in between.

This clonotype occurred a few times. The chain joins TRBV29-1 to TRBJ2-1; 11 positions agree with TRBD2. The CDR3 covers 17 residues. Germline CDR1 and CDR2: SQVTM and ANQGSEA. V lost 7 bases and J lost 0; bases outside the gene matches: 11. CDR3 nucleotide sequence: TGCAGCGCCGAACGGCTAGCGGGAGGATCCTCCTACAATGAGCAGTTCTTC. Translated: CSAERLAGGSSYNEQFF.

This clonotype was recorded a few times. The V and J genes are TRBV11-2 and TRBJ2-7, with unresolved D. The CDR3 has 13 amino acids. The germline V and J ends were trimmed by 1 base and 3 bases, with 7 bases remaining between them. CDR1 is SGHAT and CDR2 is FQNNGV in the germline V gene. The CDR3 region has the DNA TGTGCCAGCAGCTTAGGGGCGATCTACGAGCAGTACTTC. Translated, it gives CASSLGAIYEQYF.

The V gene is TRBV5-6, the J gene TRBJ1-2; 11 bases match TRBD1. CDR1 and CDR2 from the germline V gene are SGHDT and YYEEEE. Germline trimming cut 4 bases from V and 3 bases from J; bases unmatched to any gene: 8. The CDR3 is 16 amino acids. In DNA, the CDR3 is TGTGCCAGCAGCCCACCGGACAGGGGGCCATACTATGGCTACACCTTC. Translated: CASSPPDRGPYYGYTF.

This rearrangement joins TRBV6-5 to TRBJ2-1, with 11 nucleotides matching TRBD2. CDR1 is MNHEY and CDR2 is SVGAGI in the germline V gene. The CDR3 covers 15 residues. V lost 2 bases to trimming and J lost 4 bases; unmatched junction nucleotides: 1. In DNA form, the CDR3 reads TGTGCCAGCAGTTACGGGACTAGCGGATACAATGAGCAGTTCTTC. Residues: CASSYGTSGYNEQFF.

The CDR3 DNA reads TGTGCCAGCAGCCCATTCAGTGACAGGGGCGAGCAGTACTTC. It codes for CASSPFSDRGEQYF. The rearrangement joins TRBV3-1 to TRBJ2-7, with 8 positions matching TRBD1. Germline loops: CDR1 LGHDT, CDR2 YNNKEL (reference sequence). There are 14 residues in the CDR3. The trim removed 4 bases at V and 6 bases at J, leaving 8 bases unmatched.

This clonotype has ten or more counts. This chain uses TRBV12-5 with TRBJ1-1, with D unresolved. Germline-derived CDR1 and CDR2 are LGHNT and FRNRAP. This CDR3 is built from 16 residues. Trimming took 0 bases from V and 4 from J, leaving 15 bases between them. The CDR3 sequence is CASGLVFSARFTEAFF. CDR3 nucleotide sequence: TGTGCTAGTGGTTTGGTATTCTCAGCGAGGTTCACTGAAGCTTTCTTT.

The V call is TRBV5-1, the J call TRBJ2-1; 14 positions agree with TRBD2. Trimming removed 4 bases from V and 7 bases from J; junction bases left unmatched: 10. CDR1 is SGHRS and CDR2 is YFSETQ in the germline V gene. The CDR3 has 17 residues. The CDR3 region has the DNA TGCGCCAGCAGCCAAGGAGTGGGACTAGCGGGAGAAAATGAGCAGTTCTTC. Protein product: CASSQGVGLAGENEQFF.

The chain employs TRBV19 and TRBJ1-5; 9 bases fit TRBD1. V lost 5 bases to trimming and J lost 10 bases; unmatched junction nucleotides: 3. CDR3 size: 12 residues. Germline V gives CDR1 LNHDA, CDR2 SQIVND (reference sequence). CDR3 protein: CASSQGQGPQHF. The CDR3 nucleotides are TGTGCCAGTAGTCAGGGACAGGGACCCCAGCATTTT.

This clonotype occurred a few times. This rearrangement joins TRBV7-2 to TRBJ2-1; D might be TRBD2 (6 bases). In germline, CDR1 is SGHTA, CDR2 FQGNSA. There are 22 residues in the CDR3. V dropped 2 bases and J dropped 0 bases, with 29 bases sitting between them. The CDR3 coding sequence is TGTGCCAGCAGCTTATGGAGGGGCGCGAGAAGTGTGAGCGCGCGCTCCTACAATGAGCAGTTCTTC. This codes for CASSLWRGARSVSARSYNEQFF.

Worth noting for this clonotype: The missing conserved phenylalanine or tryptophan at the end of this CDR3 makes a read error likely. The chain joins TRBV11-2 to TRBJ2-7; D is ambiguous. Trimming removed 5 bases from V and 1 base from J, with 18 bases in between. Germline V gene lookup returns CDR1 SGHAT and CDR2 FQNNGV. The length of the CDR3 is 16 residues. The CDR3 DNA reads TGTGCCAGCAGCCCCGCCTTGAGTAGCTCGTCCTACGAGCAGTACCTC. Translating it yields CASSPALSSSSYEQYL.

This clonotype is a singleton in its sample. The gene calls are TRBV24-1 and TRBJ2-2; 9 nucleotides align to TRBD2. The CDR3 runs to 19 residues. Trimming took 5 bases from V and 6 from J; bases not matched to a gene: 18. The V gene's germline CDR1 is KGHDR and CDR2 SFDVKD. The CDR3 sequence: CATSGVGTRVAGVSGELFF. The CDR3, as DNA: TGTGCCACCAGTGGTGTTGGGACTAGAGTAGCGGGAGTGTCCGGGGAGCTGTTTTTT.

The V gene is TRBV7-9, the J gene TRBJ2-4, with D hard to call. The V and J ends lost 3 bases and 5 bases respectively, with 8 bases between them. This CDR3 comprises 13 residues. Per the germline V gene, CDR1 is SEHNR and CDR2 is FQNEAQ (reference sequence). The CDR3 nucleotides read TGTGCCAGCAGCTTGGGCGGACAAAACATTCAGTACTTC. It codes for CASSLGGQNIQYF.

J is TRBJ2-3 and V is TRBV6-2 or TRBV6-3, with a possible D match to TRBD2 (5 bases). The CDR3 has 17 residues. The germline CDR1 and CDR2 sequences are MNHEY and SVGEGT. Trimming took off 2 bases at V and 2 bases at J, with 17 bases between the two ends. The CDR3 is CASSYPSTDWDTDTQYF. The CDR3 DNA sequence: TGTGCCAGCAGTTACCCTTCCACGGACTGGGACACAGATACGCAGTATTTT.

This chain's CDR3 is CAWSPRTAPSRQPQHF. The CDR3 nucleotides are TGTGCCTGGAGTCCCCGGACAGCCCCCTCCCGGCAGCCCCAGCATTTT. V usage is TRBV30 and J usage is TRBJ1-5, with a tentative D call TRBD1 (6 bases). The CDR3 extends over 16 amino acids. From germline, CDR1 is GTSNPN and CDR2 SVGIG (reference sequence). V was pared by 2 bases and J by 7 bases, with 21 bases between.

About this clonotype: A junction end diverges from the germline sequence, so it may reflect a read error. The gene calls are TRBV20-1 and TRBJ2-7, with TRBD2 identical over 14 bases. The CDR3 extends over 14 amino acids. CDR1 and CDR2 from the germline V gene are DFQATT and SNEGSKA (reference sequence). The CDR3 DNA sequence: TGCAGTGCCACGGGACTAGCGGGAGACTACGAGCAGCACTTC. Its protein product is CSATGLAGDYEQHF.

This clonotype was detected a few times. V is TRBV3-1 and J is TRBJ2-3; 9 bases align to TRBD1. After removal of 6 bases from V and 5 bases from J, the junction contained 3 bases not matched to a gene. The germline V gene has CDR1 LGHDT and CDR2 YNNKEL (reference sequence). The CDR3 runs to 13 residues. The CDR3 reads CASSGQGRDTQYF. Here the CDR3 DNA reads TGTGCCAGCAGTGGACAGGGGAGAGATACGCAGTATTTT.

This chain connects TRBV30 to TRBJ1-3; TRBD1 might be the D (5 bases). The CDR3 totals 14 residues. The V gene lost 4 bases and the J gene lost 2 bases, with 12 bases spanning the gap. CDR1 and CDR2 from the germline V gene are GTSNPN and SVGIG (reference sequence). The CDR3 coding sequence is TGTGCCTGGACCGTGGACATTGCTGGAAACACCATATATTTT. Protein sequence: CAWTVDIAGNTIYF.

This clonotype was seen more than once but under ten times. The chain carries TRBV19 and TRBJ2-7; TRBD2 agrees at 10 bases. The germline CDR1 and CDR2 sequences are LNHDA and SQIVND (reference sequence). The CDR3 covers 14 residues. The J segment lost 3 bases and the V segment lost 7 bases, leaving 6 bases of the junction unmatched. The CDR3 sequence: CASTSKREGYEQYF. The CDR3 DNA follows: TGTGCCAGTACCTCGAAGCGGGAGGGCTACGAGCAGTACTTC. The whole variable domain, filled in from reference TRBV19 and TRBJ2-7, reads DGGITQSPKYLFRKEGQNVTLSCEQNLNHDAMYWYRQDPGQGLRLIYYSQIVNDFQKGDIAEGYSVSREKKESFPLTVTSAQKNPTAFYLCASTSKREGYEQYFGPGTRLTVT.

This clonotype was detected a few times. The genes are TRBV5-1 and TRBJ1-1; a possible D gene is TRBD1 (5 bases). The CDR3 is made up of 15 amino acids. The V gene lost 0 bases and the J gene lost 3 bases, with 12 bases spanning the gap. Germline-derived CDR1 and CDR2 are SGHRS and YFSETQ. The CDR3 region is CASSLGGVRDTEAFF. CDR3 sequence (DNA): TGCGCCAGCAGCTTGGGAGGGGTGCGGGACACTGAAGCTTTCTTT.

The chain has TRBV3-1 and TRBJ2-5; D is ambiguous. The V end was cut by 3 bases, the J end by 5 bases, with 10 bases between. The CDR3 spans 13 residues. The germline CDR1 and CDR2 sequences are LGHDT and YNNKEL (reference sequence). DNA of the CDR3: TGTGCCAGCAGCCAGGCGGCTGGGGAGACCCAGTACTTC. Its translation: CASSQAAGETQYF.

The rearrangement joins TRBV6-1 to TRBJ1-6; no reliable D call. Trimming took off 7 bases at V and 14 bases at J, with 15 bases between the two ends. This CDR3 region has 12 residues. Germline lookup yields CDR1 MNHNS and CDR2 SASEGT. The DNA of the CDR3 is TGTGCCAGCACCAAAGGGTTAGAGACCCTCCACTTT. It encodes CASTKGLETLHF.

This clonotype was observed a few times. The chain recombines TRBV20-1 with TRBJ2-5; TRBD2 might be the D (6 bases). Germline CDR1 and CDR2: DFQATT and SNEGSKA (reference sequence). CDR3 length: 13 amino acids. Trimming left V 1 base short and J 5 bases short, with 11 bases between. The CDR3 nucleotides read TGCAGTGCTAGAGTTGAAGGGAGGGAGACCCAGTACTTC. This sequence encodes CSARVEGRETQYF.

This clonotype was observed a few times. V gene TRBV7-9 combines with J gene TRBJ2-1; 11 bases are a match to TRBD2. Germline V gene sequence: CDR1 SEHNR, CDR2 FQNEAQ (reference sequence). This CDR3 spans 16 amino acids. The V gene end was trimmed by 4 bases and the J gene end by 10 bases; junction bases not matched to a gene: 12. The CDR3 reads CASSSLSGRGSLEQFF. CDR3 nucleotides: TGTGCCAGCAGCTCCCTTAGCGGGAGGGGGTCGTTGGAGCAGTTCTTC.

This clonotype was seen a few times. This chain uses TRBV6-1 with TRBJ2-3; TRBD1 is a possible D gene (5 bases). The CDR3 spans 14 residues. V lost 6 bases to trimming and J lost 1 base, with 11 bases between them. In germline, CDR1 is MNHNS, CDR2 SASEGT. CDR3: CASREIGGTDTQYF. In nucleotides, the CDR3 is TGTGCCAGCAGAGAAATAGGGGGCACAGATACGCAGTATTTT.

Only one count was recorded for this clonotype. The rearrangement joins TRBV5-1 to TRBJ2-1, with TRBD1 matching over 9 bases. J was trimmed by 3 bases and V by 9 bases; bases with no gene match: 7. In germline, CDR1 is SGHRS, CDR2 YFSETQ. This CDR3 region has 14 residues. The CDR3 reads CATRQGDVYNEQFF. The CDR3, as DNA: TGCGCCACCAGACAGGGGGATGTCTACAATGAGCAGTTCTTC.

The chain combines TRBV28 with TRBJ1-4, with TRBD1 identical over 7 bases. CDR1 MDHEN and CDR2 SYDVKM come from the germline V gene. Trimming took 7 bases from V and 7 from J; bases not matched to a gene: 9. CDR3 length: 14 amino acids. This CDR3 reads CASNLQGNGEKLFF. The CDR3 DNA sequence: TGTGCCAGCAATCTACAGGGGAATGGTGAAAAACTGTTTTTT.

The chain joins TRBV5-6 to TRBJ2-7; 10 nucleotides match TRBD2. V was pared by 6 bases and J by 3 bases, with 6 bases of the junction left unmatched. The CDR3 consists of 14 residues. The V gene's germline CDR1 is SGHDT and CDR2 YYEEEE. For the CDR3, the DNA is TGTGCCAGCATGCCGGGACTAGCGAGCTACGAGCAGTACTTC. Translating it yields CASMPGLASYEQYF.